Detailed here is one T cell receptor (beta chain). The entry originates in a study of OX40 agonist ivuxolimab in advanced cancers. Profiled with immunoSEQ multiplex PCR; TCRdb holds only in-frame clones, not every one. The data show fewer than 90,000 clones, over 75% seen once. The CDR3 sequence is 14 residues long. CDR1 is SGHRS and CDR2 is YFSETQ in the germline V gene. Trimming stripped 0 bases from V and 5 bases from J, with 12 bases between. The sequenced sample was CD4+ or CD8+ T cells sorted from blood, obtained in a trial of the OX40 agonist ivuxolimab. This TCR came from an adult with an advanced solid tumor such as melanoma, head and neck, liver or kidney cancer. The chain joins TRBV5-1 to TRBJ2-7, with D tentatively TRBD1 (6 bases). The CDR3 sequence is CASSLVTGINEQYF. DNA for the CDR3: TGCGCCAGCAGCTTGGTCACAGGGATCAACGAGCAGTACTTC. The full variable domain, rest sourced from reference TRBV5-1 and TRBJ2-7, is KAGVTQTPRYLIKTRGQQVTLSCSPISGHRSVSWYQQTPGQGLQFLFEYFSETQRNKGNFPGRFSGRQFSNSRSEMNVSTLELGDSALYLCASSLVTGINEQYFGPGTRLTVT.